This T cell receptor beta chain stems from a study of PD-1 blockade in classical Hodgkin lymphoma. Study overall: It was nivolumab at 3 mg/kg, given intravenously every 2 weeks, that patients received.

Germline V gene lookup returns CDR1 MNHEY and CDR2 SMNVEV (reference sequence). Trimming shortened V by 3 bases and J by 6 bases, and 14 bases separated the two germline ends. This CDR3 is built from 14 residues. A word on this clone: No antigen is known for it.

The patients all showed relapse after autologous stem cell transplantation, while their brentuximab vedotin exposure varied. Generated by immunoSEQ multiplex PCR, the TCRdb table keeps only in-frame clones and is missing some. The table includes under 40,000 clones, just over 75% detected once. General study results and limits: Nivolumab starters within 1 year of ASCT were excluded. Complete responders showed a baseline diversity that resembled the diversity of newly diagnosed patients. A reduction in baseline TCR diversity was reportedly seen in newly diagnosed patients relative to healthy donors.

The starting material was peripheral blood mononuclear cells (PBMCs), obtained before the second cycle of nivolumab. J is TRBJ1-1 and V is TRBV27, with a tentative D call TRBD1 (6 bases). The sequence was collected from a human donor with classical Hodgkin lymphoma. In DNA form, the CDR3 reads TGTGCCAGCAGTTTTAGCAGGGGCGGGGCTGAAGCTTTCTTT. Translating gives CASSFSRGGAEAFF.